The T cell receptor beta chain under discussion was sequenced for a study of cytomegalovirus exposure and HLA in healthy donors. CDR1 and CDR2 from the germline V gene are SGHTA and FQGNSA. Between the trimmed V and J ends, which lost 1 base and 7 bases, there was a span of 14 bases. This CDR3 is built from 14 residues. With 60 Vbeta and 13 Jbeta primers, the PCR was carried out. Original analysis: Around 11 million shared chains were among some 75 million unique TCR beta chains counted in a later analysis. The repertoire was sequenced with immunoSEQ multiplex PCR; TCRdb's copy has only in-frame clones and lacks some. D and trimming were read from the DNA, whereas the V and J calls and clone size are those reported in that table. This sample carries some 150,000 clones, 82% of them seen once, and the ten largest clones take over 8.5%.

The chain has TRBV7-2 and TRBJ2-7, with D perhaps matching TRBD1 (5 bases). This clonotype was obtained from a man aged 45-60 years in good health and CMV-seropositive. Input material: PBMCs. CDR3 bases: TGTGCCAGCAGCTTAGTGTGGGGCTATCCAGAGCAGTACTTC. It is translated as CASSLVWGYPEQYF. Looking up the rest from reference TRBV7-2 and TRBJ2-7 gives the full variable domain: GAGVSQSPSNKVTEKGKDVELRCDPISGHTALYWYRQSLGQGLEFLIYFQGNSAPDKSGLPSDRFSAERTGGSVSTLTIQRTQQEDSAVYLCASSLVWGYPEQYFGPGTRLTVT.